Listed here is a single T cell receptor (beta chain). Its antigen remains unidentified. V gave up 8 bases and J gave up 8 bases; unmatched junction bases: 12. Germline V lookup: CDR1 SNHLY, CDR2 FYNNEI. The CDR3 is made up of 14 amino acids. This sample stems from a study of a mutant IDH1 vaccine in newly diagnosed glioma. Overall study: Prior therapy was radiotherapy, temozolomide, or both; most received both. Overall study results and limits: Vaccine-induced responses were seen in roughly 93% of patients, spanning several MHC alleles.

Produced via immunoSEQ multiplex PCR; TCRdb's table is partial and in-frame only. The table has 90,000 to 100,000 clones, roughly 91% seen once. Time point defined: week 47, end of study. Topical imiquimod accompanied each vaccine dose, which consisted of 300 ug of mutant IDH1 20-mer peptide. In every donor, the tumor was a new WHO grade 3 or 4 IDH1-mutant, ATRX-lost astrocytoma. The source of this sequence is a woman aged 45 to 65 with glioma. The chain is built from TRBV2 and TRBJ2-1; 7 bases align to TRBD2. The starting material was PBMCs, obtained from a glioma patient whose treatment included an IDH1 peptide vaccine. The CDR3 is CASGRSSGWDEQFF. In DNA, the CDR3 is TGTGCCAGCGGTAGGAGTAGCGGGTGGGATGAGCAGTTCTTC.